This T cell receptor beta chain originates from a study of radiotherapy plus CTLA-4 blockade in lung cancer. The study, taken as a whole, reports: Following radiotherapy plus ipilimumab, tumor-derived TCR clones expanded in the blood.

Clones were sequenced by immunoSEQ multiplex PCR, and TCRdb holds only the in-frame ones, with some missing. The repertoire holds 50,000 to 65,000 clones, with about 85% as singletons. The CDR3 runs to 15 residues. Germline V lookup: CDR1 SGHRS, CDR2 YFSETQ. With V trimmed by 4 bases and J by 6 bases, 10 bases remained unmatched. Comment on this clone: The antigen is unknown.

This sequence originates from a human donor with non-small cell lung cancer who had a complete response to radiotherapy plus ipilimumab. The material sequenced was peripheral blood, taken from a patient treated with radiotherapy plus ipilimumab. The chain has TRBV5-1 and TRBJ2-7; 10 nucleotides align to TRBD1. CDR3 sequence (DNA): TGCGCCAGCAGCCAGTCGGGGACAGGGGTAACCGAGCAGTACTTC. This encodes CASSQSGTGVTEQYF.